This T cell receptor (beta chain) was obtained from a study of CD8 T cells in Susac syndrome (dated by TCRdb to about 2019). Study-wide context: Whether CD8+ T cell activation and differentiation in Susac syndrome was antigen driven was tested using repertoire sequencing.

RNA was extracted with the RNeasy kit and 0.5 to 1 ug was reverse transcribed using random hexamers. TCR beta CDR3 regions were amplified with the immunoSEQ multiplex PCR assay covering 54 Vbeta and 13 Jbeta segments. PCR amplification bias was corrected using a synthetic template baseline for primer optimization and computational correction. In the paper's pipeline: Only productive sequences were kept, with reads annotated to V, D and J genes according to IMGT and analyzed in immunoSEQ Analyzer. Clonality was computed as one minus Shannon entropy normalized by log2 of the number of productive unique sequences. For each patient and control, public and private clones were evaluated within the 100 most prevalent clones. Susac-specific clones were defined as absent from healthy and MS cohorts, about 1,000 published viral clones and other ImmuneACCESS disease sequences. TCRdb handled the public reads itself, with Q25 trimming in fastp and clone calling in MiXCR, and kept productive beta chains. Under each unique CDR3 protein, matching rows form one entry showing the most common genes and DNA. The V and J calls here are based on TCRdb, not the publication. This sample has just over 300,000 distinct CDR3 sequences in its table, and about 90% of those were observed once. The biggest ten clones account for over 0.05% of the sample.

CDR1 and CDR2 are drawn from the germline V gene (reference sequence): LGHDT, YNNKEL. The V and J ends are trimmed by 6 bases and 7 bases, leaving 13 bases between them. Counted from cysteine to phenylalanine, this CDR3 has 13 amino acids. Here the CDR3 DNA is all that survives: 39 bases in frame from base 1. The investigation overall reported the following: The TCR sequencing and HLA analysis was acknowledged to have included a relatively small number of individuals.

On this clonotype itself: Its antigen is currently not known. Within one base of it there is no much larger clone, and no base qualities were kept.

Peripheral blood CD8+ and CD4+ T cells from healthy donors, Susac syndrome patients and multiple sclerosis patients were profiled using high-throughput TCR beta sequencing. The multiple sclerosis controls were treatment-naive patients who had stable or active relapsing-remitting disease and met the revised McDonald criteria. Bulk CD8+ and CD4+ T cells were purified magnetically by negative isolation, whereas CD8+ TEMRA cells were enriched by FACS. Blood was collected in EDTA tubes and processed within 24 hours, with PBMCs isolated through density gradient centrifugation. PBMCs intended for TCR sequencing were cryopreserved in liquid nitrogen and were subsequently thawed in a 37 degrees C water bath. A purity of at least 90% was achieved for sorted or isolated CD4+, CD8+ and CD8+ TEMRA cells.

Sequences were obtained from CD4+ T cells from PBMCs. This chain joins TRBV3-1 to TRBJ2-1; the D gene cannot be resolved reliably. The TCR was taken from a human donor with multiple sclerosis. The CDR3 protein is CASRTRGRNEQFF. The nucleotide sequence is TGTGCCAGCAGGACCCGTGGCCGAAATGAGCAGTTCTTC.